This is a list of T cell receptor beta chains from one sample in a study of T cells after posttransplantation cyclophosphamide. Data came from immunoSEQ multiplex PCR; TCRdb stores just in-frame clones and leaves some out. The data hold roughly 4,000 clones, with around 62% observed a single time. Sequencing input: memory CD8+ T cells sorted from blood. Source of these receptors: a man aged 30-40 years in good health and a related stem cell transplant donor. Each CDR3 is given with its conserved first and last residue. Each record gives: CDR3 DNA, CDR3 protein, D gene, V gene, J gene, clone size. The D gene is left open where the match is weak. Only part of the rows carry a size: once, few, many, or a class if the clone is expanded.

CDR3nt: TGTGCCAGCATTTTCAGGCAGAAGACGGCATACGAGCAGTACTTC
CDR3aa: CASIFRQKTAYEQYF
d_gene: NA
v_gene: TRBV9
j_gene: TRBJ2-7
abundance: NA

CDR3nt: TGTGCCAGCAGCTTAGGGACTAGCGGGGGGAGGTTCGAGACCCAGTACTTC
CDR3aa: CASSLGTSGGRFETQYF
d_gene: TRBD2
v_gene: TRBV7-6
j_gene: TRBJ2-5
abundance: NA

CDR3nt: TGTGCCAGCAGCTTAGTCTCGACCGGGGAGCTGTTTTTT
CDR3aa: CASSLVSTGELFF
d_gene: NA
v_gene: TRBV7-2
j_gene: TRBJ2-2
abundance: few

CDR3nt: TGTGCCAGCAGCCAAGATAAGGGAGGCAACTATGGCTACACCTTC
CDR3aa: CASSQDKGGNYGYTF
d_gene: NA
v_gene: TRBV4-1
j_gene: TRBJ1-2
abundance: NA

CDR3nt: TGTGCCAGCAGTGACAGGGTTCAGGCAGATACGCAGTATTTT
CDR3aa: CASSDRVQADTQYF
d_gene: NA
v_gene: TRBV2
j_gene: TRBJ2-3
abundance: NA

CDR3nt: TGTGCCAGCAGCCCCGGGTGGCAGAGCACAGATACGCAGTATTTT
CDR3aa: CASSPGWQSTDTQYF
d_gene: NA
v_gene: TRBV5-6
j_gene: TRBJ2-3
abundance: few

CDR3nt: TGCGCCAGCAGGATGGCACTAGGACGGGTGCGTAGTGAAAAACTGTTTTTT
CDR3aa: CASRMALGRVRSEKLFF
d_gene: NA
v_gene: TRBV5-1
j_gene: TRBJ1-4
abundance: NA

CDR3nt: TGTGCCAGCAGTTTCAACATGGGGCTGAACACTGAAGCTTTCTTT
CDR3aa: CASSFNMGLNTEAFF
d_gene: NA
v_gene: TRBV27
j_gene: TRBJ1-1
abundance: NA

CDR3nt: TGTGCCAGCAGCGCTCAAGGGACATCCTACGAGCAGTACTTC
CDR3aa: CASSAQGTSYEQYF
d_gene: NA
v_gene: TRBV9
j_gene: TRBJ2-7
abundance: NA

CDR3nt: TGCGCCAGCAGCCTGAAGACAGGGGAATATTCACCCCTCCACTTT
CDR3aa: CASSLKTGEYSPLHF
d_gene: TRBD1
v_gene: TRBV4-1
j_gene: TRBJ1-6
abundance: NA

CDR3nt: TGTGCCAGCAGCTTTTTGACAGCCAGCTCTGGAAACACCATATATTTT
CDR3aa: CASSFLTASSGNTIYF
d_gene: NA
v_gene: TRBV7-2
j_gene: TRBJ1-3
abundance: NA

CDR3nt: TGTGCCAGCAGAGCCCCGGGACAGGGGGAGGATCAGCCCCAGCATTTT
CDR3aa: CASRAPGQGEDQPQHF
d_gene: TRBD1
v_gene: TRBV2
j_gene: TRBJ1-5
abundance: NA

CDR3nt: TGTGCCAGCAGCTTACCGGCCTACGAGCAGTACTTC
CDR3aa: CASSLPAYEQYF
d_gene: NA
v_gene: TRBV7-9
j_gene: TRBJ2-7
abundance: NA

CDR3nt: TGTGCCAGCAGTTACGACGAGGGGGAAGGGTCACCCCTCCACTTT
CDR3aa: CASSYDEGEGSPLHF
d_gene: NA
v_gene: TRBV6-5
j_gene: TRBJ1-6
abundance: NA

CDR3nt: TGTGCCACCAGTATATACAGGGGGCCCTCCTACGAGCAGTACTTC
CDR3aa: CATSIYRGPSYEQYF
d_gene: TRBD1
v_gene: TRBV15
j_gene: TRBJ2-7
abundance: few

CDR3nt: TGTGCCAGCAGCCCCACCTCCCTAACTTTCCCCCGGGAGCAGTACTTC
CDR3aa: CASSPTSLTFPREQYF
d_gene: NA
v_gene: TRBV21-1
j_gene: TRBJ2-5
abundance: NA

CDR3nt: TGTGCCAGCAGTTTCAGGGTCTCCTACAATGAGCAGTTCTTC
CDR3aa: CASSFRVSYNEQFF
d_gene: NA
v_gene: TRBV28
j_gene: TRBJ2-1
abundance: once